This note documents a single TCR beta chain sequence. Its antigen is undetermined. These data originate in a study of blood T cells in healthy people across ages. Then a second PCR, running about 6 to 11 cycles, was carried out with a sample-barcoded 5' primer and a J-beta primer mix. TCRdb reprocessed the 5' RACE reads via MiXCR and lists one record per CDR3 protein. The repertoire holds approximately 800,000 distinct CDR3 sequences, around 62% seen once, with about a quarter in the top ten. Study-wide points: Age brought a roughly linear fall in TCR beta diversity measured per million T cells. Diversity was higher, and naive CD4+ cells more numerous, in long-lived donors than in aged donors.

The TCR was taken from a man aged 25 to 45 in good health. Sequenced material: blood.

CDR3 DNA: TGTGCCAGCAGCTGGAACCCCGGGCGCCAAGAGACCCAGTACTTC. Translated, it gives CASSWNPGRQETQYF. The J gene is TRBJ2-5, the V gene TRBV7-2; D is undetermined. The germline gives CDR1 SGHTA, CDR2 FQGNSA. The V end was cut by 4 bases, the J end by 1 base, with 13 bases between. This CDR3 is 15 amino acids long.